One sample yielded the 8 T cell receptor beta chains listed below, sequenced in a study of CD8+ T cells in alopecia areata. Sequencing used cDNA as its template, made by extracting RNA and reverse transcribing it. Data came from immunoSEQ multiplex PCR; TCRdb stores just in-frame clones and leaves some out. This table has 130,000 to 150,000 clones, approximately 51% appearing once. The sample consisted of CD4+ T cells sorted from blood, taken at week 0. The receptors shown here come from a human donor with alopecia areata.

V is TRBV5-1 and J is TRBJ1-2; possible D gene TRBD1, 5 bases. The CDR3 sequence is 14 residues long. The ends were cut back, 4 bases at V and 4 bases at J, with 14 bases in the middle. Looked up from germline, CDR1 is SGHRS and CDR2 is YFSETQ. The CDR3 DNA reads TGCGCCAGCAGCCCCCGGGACTCCGTCTATGGCTACACCTTC. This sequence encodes CASSPRDSVYGYTF. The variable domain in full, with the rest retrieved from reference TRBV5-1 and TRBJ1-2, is KAGVTQTPRYLIKTRGQQVTLSCSPISGHRSVSWYQQTPGQGLQFLFEYFSETQRNKGNFPGRFSGRQFSNSRSEMNVSTLELGDSALYLCASSPRDSVYGYTFGSGTRLTVV.

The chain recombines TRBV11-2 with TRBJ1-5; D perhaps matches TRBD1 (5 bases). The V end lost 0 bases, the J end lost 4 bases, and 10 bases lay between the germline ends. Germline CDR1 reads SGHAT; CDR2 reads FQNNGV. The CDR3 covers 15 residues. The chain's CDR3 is CASSLDARGNQPQHF. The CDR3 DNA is TGTGCCAGCAGCTTAGACGCGAGGGGAAATCAGCCCCAGCATTTT.

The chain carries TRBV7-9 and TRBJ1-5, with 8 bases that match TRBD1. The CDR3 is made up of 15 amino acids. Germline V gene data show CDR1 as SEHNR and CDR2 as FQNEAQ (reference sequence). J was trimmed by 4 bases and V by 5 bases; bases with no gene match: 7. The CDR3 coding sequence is TGTGCCAGCAGCCTGGACACAGGGGGAAATCAGCCCCAGCATTTT. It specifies CASSLDTGGNQPQHF.

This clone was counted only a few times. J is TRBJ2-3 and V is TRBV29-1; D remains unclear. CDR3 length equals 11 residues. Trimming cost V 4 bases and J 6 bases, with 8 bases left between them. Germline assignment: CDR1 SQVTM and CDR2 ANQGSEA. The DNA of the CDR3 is TGCAGCGTTGGGGTGGTGGATACGCAGTATTTT. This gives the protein CSVGVVDTQYF.

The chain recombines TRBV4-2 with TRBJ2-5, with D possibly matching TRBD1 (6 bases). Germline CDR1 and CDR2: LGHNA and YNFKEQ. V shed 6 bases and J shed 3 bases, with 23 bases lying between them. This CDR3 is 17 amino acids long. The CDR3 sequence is CASSKARPRQGKETQYF. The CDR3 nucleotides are TGTGCCAGCAGTAAAGCCAGACCCCGGCAGGGGAAAGAGACCCAGTACTTC.

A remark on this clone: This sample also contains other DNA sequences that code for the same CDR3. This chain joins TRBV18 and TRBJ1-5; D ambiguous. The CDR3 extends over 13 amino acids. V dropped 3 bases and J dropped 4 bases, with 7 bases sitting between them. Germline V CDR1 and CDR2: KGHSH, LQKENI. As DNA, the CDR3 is TGTGCCAGCTCACCTCAAGGGAATCAGCCCCAGCATTTT. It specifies CASSPQGNQPQHF.

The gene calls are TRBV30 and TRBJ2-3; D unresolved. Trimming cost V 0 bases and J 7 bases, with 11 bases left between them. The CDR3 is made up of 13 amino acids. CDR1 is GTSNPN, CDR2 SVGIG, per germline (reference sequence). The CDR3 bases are TGTGCCTGGAGTGTACCCGCCATACATACGCAGTATTTT. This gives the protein CAWSVPAIHTQYF.

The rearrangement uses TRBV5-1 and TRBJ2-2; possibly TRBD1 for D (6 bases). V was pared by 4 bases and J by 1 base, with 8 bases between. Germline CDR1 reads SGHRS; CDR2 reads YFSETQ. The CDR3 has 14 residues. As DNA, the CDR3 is TGCGCCAGCAGCCAGACAGGGAACACCGGGGAGCTGTTTTTT. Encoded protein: CASSQTGNTGELFF.